The 20 T cell receptor beta chains given below trace back to one sample, sequenced in a study of shared clonotypes between healthy human individuals (dated by TCRdb to the early 2020s). Libraries were made using the immunoSEQ multiplex PCR assay. In TCRdb, the immuneACCESS table is reduced to in-frame sequences with V and J assigned. These tables do not hold every clone; where another copy was compared, an unresolved V gene accounts for under half, and the others remain unexplained. This sample gives some 470,000 clones in total; 76% of them show up just once. The top ten clonotypes cover around 13% of the sample. Sequencing was performed on PBMCs. Receptor source: a middle-aged woman in good health. Some clones in this sample may be carry-over from other donors' samples.

The chain is built from TRBV7-9 and TRBJ2-3; no firm D call. The CDR3 length is 17 residues. CDR1 is SEHNR, CDR2 FQNEAQ, per germline (reference sequence). The V end was cut by 4 bases, the J end by 2 bases, with 19 bases between. In DNA, the CDR3 is TGTGCCAGCAGCTCCCCTCTGTTGGGCCGTACCACAGATACGCAGTATTTT. It yields the protein CASSSPLLGRTTDTQYF.

The J gene is TRBJ1-5, the V gene TRBV10-3, with D hard to call. V dropped 3 bases and J dropped 5 bases, with 11 bases sitting between them. CDR3 length: 14 amino acids. CDR1 ENHRY and CDR2 SYGVKD come from the germline V gene. The CDR3 loop is CAISDTEDDQPQHF. The CDR3 DNA reads as TGTGCCATCAGTGATACGGAGGATGATCAGCCCCAGCATTTT.

This chain connects TRBV5-4 to TRBJ2-1; 8 bases line up with TRBD2. Trimming cost V 0 bases and J 8 bases; bases outside gene matches: 10. This CDR3 comprises 16 residues. CDR1 and CDR2 from the germline V gene are SGHNT and YYREEE (reference sequence). This chain's CDR3 is CASSLGVAGLVYEQFF. The CDR3 region has the DNA TGTGCCAGCAGCTTGGGGGTAGCGGGATTAGTCTATGAGCAGTTCTTC.

The chain links TRBV29-1 to TRBJ2-3; D is possibly TRBD1 or TRBD2 (5 bases each). CDR1 SQVTM and CDR2 ANQGSEA come from the germline V gene. V dropped 2 bases and J dropped 5 bases, with 23 bases sitting between them. The CDR3 runs 17 residues. CDR3 DNA sequence: TGCAGCGTTGAAAAGTTGAGGGGCGCGCCTAGCCAAGATACGCAGTATTTT. This codes for CSVEKLRGAPSQDTQYF.

On this clone: A far larger clone differs by one base, so this is likely a read error. The chain carries TRBV4-1 and TRBJ2-7; D uncertain. Germline assignment: CDR1 MGHRA and CDR2 YSYEKL. Between the trimmed V and J ends, which lost 2 bases and 2 bases, there was a span of 19 bases. The CDR3 extends over 17 amino acids. This chain's CDR3 is CASSQPLTTYIPYEQYF. CDR3 sequence (DNA): TGCGCCAGCAGCCAACCCCTAACGACTTACATCCCCTACGAGCAGTACTTC.

The chain carries TRBV10-3 and TRBJ1-1; D gene unclear. This CDR3 contains 13 residues. V lost 8 bases to trimming and J lost 0 bases, with 10 bases between them. CDR1 is ENHRY and CDR2 is SYGVKD in the germline V gene. CDR3 nucleotides: TGTGCCATCTGGGGAGGGATGAACACTGAAGCTTTCTTT. This codes for CAIWGGMNTEAFF.

This clone was counted a few times. J is TRBJ2-7 and V is TRBV6-5; D gene unclear. The CDR3 has 13 amino acids. The ends were cut back, 2 bases at V and 3 bases at J, with 8 bases in the middle. Germline V gene data show CDR1 as MNHEY and CDR2 as SVGAGI. The CDR3 sequence: CASSYGPLYEQYF. CDR3 DNA: TGTGCCAGCAGTTACGGGCCTCTCTACGAGCAGTACTTC.

The gene calls are TRBV29-1 and TRBJ2-7; 11 bases agree with TRBD2. The J call may be incorrect, as the DNA end agrees better with TRBJ2-1. This CDR3 is built from 13 residues. Germline CDR1 SQVTM, CDR2 ANQGSEA. CDR3 protein: CSVATSGDNEQFF. The CDR3 region has the DNA TGCAGCGTTGCGACTAGCGGGGACAATGAGCAGTTCTTC.

The chain combines TRBV7-9 with TRBJ2-2; no clear D. Germline V lookup: CDR1 SEHNR, CDR2 FQNEAQ (reference sequence). The CDR3 length is 15 residues. Trimming shortened V by 1 base and J by 1 base, and 7 bases separated the two germline ends. The CDR3 nucleotides read TGTGCCAGCAGCTTAGGGGCCGGGAACACCGGGGAGCTGTTTTTT. This gives the protein CASSLGAGNTGELFF.

The rearrangement joins TRBV11-2 to TRBJ2-1, with TRBD2 matching over 11 bases. Unmatched junction bases numbered 1, after V lost 5 bases and J lost 10 bases. CDR1 is SGHAT and CDR2 is FQNNGV in the germline V gene. This CDR3 spans 12 amino acids. The DNA for the CDR3 is TGTGCCAGCAGCCGACTAGCGGGAGAGCAGTTCTTC. Its translation: CASSRLAGEQFF.

This chain uses TRBV5-4 with TRBJ2-3; 16 bases fit TRBD2. The CDR3 extends over 18 amino acids. V was clipped by 4 bases and J by 1 base; unmatched bases: 6. CDR1 and CDR2 (germline): SGHNT, YYREEE (reference sequence). CDR3 bases: TGTGCCAGCAGCCCAGGGACTAGCGGGAGGGCCGGCACAGATACGCAGTATTTT. The encoded protein is CASSPGTSGRAGTDTQYF.

Of note for this clone: A junction end diverges from the germline sequence, so it may reflect a read error. This chain joins TRBV6-5 and TRBJ2-7, with 7 bases lining up with TRBD1. Germline lookup yields CDR1 MNHEY and CDR2 SVGAGI. The CDR3 spans 12 residues. CDR3 nucleotide sequence: TGTGCCAGCAGTTACGCCAGGGGGTCTCTGGACTTC. Its protein is CASSYARGSLDF.

The chain has TRBV27 and TRBJ2-3, with D perhaps matching TRBD1 or TRBD2 (8 bases each). Deletions cut 6 bases from V and 6 bases from J, with 16 bases between. Germline V gene lookup returns CDR1 MNHEY and CDR2 SMNVEV (reference sequence). The CDR3 extends over 14 amino acids. The CDR3 region is CASRIAGQEDTQYF. DNA for the CDR3: TGTGCCAGCAGAATAGCGGGACAGGAGGATACGCAGTATTTT.

V is TRBV19 and J is TRBJ2-3; 9 bases line up with TRBD1. The germline V gene has CDR1 LNHDA and CDR2 SQIVND (reference sequence). This CDR3 region has 15 residues. V was pared by 7 bases and J by 2 bases, with 7 bases of the junction left unmatched. The CDR3 is CASNFGDRVTDTQYF. In DNA, the CDR3 is TGTGCCAGTAATTTTGGGGACAGGGTCACAGATACGCAGTATTTT.

V is TRBV6-1 and J is TRBJ2-5; a weak D match, TRBD1 (6 bases). Germline values: CDR1 MNHNS, CDR2 SASEGT. This CDR3 has 13 residues. V was cut by 6 bases and J by 5 bases, with 13 bases left in between. The CDR3, as DNA: TGTGCCAGCAGGGACCAGGGGCGGGAGACCCAGTACTTC. This encodes CASRDQGRETQYF.

The gene calls are TRBV5-1 and TRBJ1-3; 10 bases map to TRBD1. V shed 2 bases, J shed 3 bases, and the junction held 2 bases outside the gene matches. Germline V gene sequence: CDR1 SGHRS, CDR2 YFSETQ. This CDR3 comprises 15 residues. In DNA form, the CDR3 reads TGCGCCAGCAGCTTAGGACAGGGGGATGGAAACACCATATATTTT. It codes for CASSLGQGDGNTIYF.

The rearrangement joins TRBV15 to TRBJ1-4, with 8 bases aligning to TRBD1. The V gene end was trimmed by 1 base and the J gene end by 4 bases; junction bases not matched to a gene: 11. CDR3 length: 18 residues. Germline CDR1 reads LNHNV; CDR2 reads YYDKDF (reference sequence). The CDR3 DNA follows: TGTGCCACCAGCAGAGGCTCCCGTAGCAGGGGGCTTAATGAAAAACTGTTTTTT. It translates to CATSRGSRSRGLNEKLFF.

The CDR3 spells CASSDQYSDTQYF. DNA of the CDR3: TGTGCCAGCAGCGACCAGTACTCAGATACGCAGTATTTT. J is TRBJ2-3 and V is TRBV7-3; D is ambiguous. The CDR3 has 13 amino acids. Deletions cut 5 bases from V and 4 bases from J, with 10 bases between. The V gene's germline CDR1 is SGHTA and CDR2 FQGTGA.

The V call is TRBV7-9, the J call TRBJ2-1; 10 nucleotides line up with TRBD2. Trimming took 4 bases from V and 8 from J; bases not matched to a gene: 11. The CDR3 has 16 residues. CDR1 SEHNR and CDR2 FQNEAQ come from the germline V gene (reference sequence). The DNA for the CDR3 is TGTGCCAGCAGCTCTCGAGGGCTAGCGGGAGTGGATGAGCAGTTCTTC. It encodes CASSSRGLAGVDEQFF. The full variable domain, completed using reference TRBV7-9 and TRBJ2-1, is DTGVSQNPRHKITKRGQNVTFRCDPISEHNRLYWYRQTLGQGPEFLTYFQNEAQLEKSRLLSDRFSAERPKGSFSTLEIQRTEQGDSAMYLCASSSRGLAGVDEQFFGPGTRLTVL.

A word on this clone: A much larger clonotype is one base distant, so this may be a read error. This chain connects TRBV28 to TRBJ2-7; D gene uncertain. The CDR3 loop spans 11 amino acids. Germline V gives CDR1 MDHEN, CDR2 SYDVKM. The chain's CDR3 is CTSSLWGEQYF. The CDR3 nucleotides read TGTACCAGCAGTTTATGGGGCGAGCAGTACTTC.